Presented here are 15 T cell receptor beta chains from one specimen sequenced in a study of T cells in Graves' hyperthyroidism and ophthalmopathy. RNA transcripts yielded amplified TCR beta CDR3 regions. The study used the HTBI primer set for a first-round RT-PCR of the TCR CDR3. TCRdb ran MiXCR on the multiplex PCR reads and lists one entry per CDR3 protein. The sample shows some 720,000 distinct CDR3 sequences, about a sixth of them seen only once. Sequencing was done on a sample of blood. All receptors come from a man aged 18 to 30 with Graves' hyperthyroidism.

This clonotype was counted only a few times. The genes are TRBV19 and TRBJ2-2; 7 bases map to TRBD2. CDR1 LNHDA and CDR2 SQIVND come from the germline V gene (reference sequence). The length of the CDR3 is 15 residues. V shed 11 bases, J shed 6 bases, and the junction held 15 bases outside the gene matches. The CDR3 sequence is CACSAGVPVAGELFF. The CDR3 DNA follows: TGTGCCTGCAGTGCGGGAGTTCCAGTAGCCGGGGAGCTGTTTTTT.

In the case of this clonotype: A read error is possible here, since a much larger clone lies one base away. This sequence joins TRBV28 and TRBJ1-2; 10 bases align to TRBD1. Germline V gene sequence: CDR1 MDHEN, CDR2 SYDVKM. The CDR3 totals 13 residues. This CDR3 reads CVARQGANYGYTF. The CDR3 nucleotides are TGTGTCGCCCGACAGGGGGCAAACTATGGCTACACCTTC.

The CDR3 DNA is TGCAGTGCTAGAGACGGGTTGTACTACGAGCAGTACTTC. Protein sequence: CSARDGLYYEQYF. The chain recombines TRBV20-1 with TRBJ2-7, with no clear D. The CDR3 runs to 13 residues. V lost 0 bases to trimming and J lost 3 bases, with 9 bases between them. The germline V gene has CDR1 DFQATT and CDR2 SNEGSKA (reference sequence).

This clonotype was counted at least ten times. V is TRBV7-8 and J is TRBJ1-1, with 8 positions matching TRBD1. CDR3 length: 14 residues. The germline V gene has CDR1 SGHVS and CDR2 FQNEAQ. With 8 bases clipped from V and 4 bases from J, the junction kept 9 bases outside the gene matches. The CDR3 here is CASGRQGPGTEAFF. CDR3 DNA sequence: TGTGCCAGCGGACGACAGGGGCCCGGCACTGAAGCTTTCTTT.

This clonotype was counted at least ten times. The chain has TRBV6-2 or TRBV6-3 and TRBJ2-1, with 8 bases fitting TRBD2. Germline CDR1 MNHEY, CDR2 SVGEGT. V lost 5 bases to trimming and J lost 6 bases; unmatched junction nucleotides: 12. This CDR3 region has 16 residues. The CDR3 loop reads CASSDPGRALSNEQFF. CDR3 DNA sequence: TGTGCCAGCAGTGATCCCGGGAGGGCCCTATCCAATGAGCAGTTCTTC.

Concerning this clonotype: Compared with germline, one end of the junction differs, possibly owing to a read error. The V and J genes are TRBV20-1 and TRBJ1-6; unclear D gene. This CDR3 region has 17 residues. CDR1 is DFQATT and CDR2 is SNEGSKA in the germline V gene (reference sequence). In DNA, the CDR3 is TGCAGTGCGTCTTTCGTCGTTTCCAAGGACGATCATTCATCCCTCCACTTT. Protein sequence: CSASFVVSKDDHSSLHF.

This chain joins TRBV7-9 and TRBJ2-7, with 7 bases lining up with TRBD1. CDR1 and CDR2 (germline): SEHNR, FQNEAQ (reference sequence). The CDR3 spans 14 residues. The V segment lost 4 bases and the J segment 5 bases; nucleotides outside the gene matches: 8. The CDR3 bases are TGTGCCAGCAGCTCGGATACAGGGGCCGACGAGCAGTACTTC. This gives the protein CASSSDTGADEQYF.

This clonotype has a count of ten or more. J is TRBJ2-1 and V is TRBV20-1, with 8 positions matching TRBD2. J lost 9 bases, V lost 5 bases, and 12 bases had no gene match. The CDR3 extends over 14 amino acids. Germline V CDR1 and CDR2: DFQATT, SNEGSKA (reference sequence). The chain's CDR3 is CSAPPGLEVGEQFF. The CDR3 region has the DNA TGCAGTGCTCCCCCGGGACTAGAAGTAGGTGAGCAGTTCTTC.

The CDR3 here is CAISRTPRGSTEAFF. Here the CDR3 DNA reads TGTGCCATCAGTCGCACCCCCAGGGGCAGCACTGAAGCTTTCTTT. V usage is TRBV10-3 and J usage is TRBJ1-1, with D possibly TRBD1 on 6 matching bases. This CDR3 has 15 residues. Trimming pared 5 bases from V and 4 bases from J, leaving 17 bases between. Germline assignment: CDR1 ENHRY and CDR2 SYGVKD.

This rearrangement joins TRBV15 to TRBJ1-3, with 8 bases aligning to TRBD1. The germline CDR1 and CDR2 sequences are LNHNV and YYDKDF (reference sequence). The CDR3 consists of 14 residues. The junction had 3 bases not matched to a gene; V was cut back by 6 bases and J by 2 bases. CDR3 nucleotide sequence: TGTGCCACCAGTCCCAGGGGGCCTGGAAACACCATATATTTT. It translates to CATSPRGPGNTIYF.

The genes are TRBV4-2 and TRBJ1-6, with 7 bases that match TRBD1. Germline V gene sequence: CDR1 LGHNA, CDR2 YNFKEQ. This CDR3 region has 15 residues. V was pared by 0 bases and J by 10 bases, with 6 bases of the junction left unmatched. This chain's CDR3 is CASSQDGQARSPLHF. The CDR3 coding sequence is TGTGCCAGCAGCCAAGATGGACAGGCCCGGTCACCCCTCCACTTT.

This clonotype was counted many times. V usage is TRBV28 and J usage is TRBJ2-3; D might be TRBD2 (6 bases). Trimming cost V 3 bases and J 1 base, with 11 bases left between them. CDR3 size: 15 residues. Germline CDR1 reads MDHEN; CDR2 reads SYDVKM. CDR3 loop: CASSFGGIRTDTQYF. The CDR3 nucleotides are TGTGCCAGCAGTTTCGGCGGGATCCGCACAGATACGCAGTATTTT.

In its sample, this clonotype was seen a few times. The CDR3 DNA follows: TGTGCCAGCAGCTTAGTTTGGCGCCGCTCTGGGGCCAACGTCCTGACTTTC. Translation gives CASSLVWRRSGANVLTF. The chain joins TRBV11-2 to TRBJ2-6, with D hard to call. The CDR3 runs to 17 residues. V gave up 1 base and J gave up 0 bases, with 10 bases separating them. Germline lookup yields CDR1 SGHAT and CDR2 FQNNGV.

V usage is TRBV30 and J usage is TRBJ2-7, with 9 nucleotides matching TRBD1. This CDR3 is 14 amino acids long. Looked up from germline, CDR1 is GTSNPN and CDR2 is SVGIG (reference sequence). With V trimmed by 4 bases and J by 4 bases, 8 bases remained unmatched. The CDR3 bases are TGTGCCTGGAATGCCGGGACAGGGTTATACGAGCAGTACTTC. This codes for CAWNAGTGLYEQYF.

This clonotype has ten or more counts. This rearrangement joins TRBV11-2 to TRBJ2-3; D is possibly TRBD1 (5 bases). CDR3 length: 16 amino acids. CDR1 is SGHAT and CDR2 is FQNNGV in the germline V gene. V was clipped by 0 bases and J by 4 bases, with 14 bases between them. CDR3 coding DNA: TGTGCCAGCAGCTTAGAAGGCGACTGGGGCGCAGATACGCAGTATTTT. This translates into CASSLEGDWGADTQYF.